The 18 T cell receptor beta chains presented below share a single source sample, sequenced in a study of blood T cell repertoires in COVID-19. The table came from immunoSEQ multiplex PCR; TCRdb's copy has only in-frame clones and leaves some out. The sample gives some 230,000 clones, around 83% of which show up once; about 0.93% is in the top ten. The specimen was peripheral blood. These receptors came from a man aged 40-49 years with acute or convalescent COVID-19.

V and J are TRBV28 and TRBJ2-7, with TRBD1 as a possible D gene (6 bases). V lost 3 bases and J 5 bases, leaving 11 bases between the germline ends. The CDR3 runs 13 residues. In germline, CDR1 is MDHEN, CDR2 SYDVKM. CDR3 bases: TGTGCCAGCAGTTTTCCGGACAGCAACGAGCAGTACTTC. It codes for CASSFPDSNEQYF.

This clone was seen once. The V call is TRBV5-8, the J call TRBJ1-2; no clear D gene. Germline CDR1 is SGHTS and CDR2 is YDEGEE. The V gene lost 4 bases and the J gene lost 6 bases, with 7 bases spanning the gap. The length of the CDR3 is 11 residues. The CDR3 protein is CASSARDGYTF. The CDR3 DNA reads TGTGCCAGCAGCGCTCGCGATGGCTACACCTTC.

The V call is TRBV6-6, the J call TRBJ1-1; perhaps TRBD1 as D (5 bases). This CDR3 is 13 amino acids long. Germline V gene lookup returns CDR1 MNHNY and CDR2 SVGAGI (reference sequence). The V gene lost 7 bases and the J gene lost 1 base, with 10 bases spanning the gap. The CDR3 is CASTLTGNTEAFF. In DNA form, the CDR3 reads TGTGCCAGCACCCTAACAGGGAACACTGAAGCTTTCTTT.

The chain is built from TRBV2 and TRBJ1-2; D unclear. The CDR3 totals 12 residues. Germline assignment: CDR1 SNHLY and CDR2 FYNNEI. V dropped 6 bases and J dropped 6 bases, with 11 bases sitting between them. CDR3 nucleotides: TGTGCCAGCAGAGAACTGGAGAATGGCTACACCTTC. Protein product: CASRELENGYTF.

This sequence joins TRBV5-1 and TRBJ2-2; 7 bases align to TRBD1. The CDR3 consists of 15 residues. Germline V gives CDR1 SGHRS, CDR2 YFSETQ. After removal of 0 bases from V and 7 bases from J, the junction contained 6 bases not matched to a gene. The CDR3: CASSLDNRGGGELFF. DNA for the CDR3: TGCGCCAGCAGCTTGGACAACAGGGGCGGCGGGGAGCTGTTTTTT. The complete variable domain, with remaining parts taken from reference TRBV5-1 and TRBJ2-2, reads KAGVTQTPRYLIKTRGQQVTLSCSPISGHRSVSWYQQTPGQGLQFLFEYFSETQRNKGNFPGRFSGRQFSNSRSEMNVSTLELGDSALYLCASSLDNRGGGELFFGEGSRLTVL.

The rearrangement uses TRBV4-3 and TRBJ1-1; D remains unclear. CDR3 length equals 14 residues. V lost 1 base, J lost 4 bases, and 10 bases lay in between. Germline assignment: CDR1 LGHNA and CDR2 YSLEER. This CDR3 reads CASSQVGRPTEAFF. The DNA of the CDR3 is TGCGCCAGCAGCCAAGTTGGGAGACCCACTGAAGCTTTCTTT.

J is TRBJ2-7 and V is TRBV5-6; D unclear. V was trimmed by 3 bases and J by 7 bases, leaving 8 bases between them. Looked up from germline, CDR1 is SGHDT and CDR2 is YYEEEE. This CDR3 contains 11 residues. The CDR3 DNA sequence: TGTGCCAGCAGCTCCCGACTGGAGCAGTACTTC. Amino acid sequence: CASSSRLEQYF.

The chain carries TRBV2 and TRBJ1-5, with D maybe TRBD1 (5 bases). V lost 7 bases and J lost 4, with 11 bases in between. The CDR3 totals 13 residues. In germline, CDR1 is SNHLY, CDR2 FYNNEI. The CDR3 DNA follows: TGTGCCAGCAATGGACAACCGAATCAGCCCCAGCATTTT. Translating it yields CASNGQPNQPQHF.

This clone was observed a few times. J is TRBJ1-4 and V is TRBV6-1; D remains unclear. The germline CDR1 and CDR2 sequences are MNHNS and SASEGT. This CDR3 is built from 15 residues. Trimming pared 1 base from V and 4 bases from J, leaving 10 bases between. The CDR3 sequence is CASSEGYSINEKLFF. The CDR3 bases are TGTGCCAGCAGTGAAGGGTACAGCATTAATGAAAAACTGTTTTTT.

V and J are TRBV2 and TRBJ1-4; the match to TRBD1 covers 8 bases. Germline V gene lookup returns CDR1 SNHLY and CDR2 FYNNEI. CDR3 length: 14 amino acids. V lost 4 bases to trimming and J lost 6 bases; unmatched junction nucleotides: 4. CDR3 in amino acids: CASSVGQDYEKLFF. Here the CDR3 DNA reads TGTGCCAGCAGTGTGGGACAGGACTATGAAAAACTGTTTTTT.

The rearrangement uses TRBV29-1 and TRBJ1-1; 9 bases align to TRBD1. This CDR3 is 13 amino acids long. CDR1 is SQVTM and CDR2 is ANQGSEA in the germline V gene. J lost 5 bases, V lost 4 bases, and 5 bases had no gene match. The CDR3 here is CSVGTGVGTEAFF. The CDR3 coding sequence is TGCAGCGTTGGGACAGGGGTGGGGACTGAAGCTTTCTTT.

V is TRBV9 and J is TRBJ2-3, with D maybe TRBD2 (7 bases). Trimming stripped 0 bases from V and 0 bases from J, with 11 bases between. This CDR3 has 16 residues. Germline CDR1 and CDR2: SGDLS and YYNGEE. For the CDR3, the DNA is TGTGCCAGCAGCGTAGGCGGGGGCCATAGCACAGATACGCAGTATTTT. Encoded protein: CASSVGGGHSTDTQYF.

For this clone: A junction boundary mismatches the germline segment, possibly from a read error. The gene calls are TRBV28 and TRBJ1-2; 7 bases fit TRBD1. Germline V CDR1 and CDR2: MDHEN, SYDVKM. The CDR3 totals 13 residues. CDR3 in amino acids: CASSETGNCGYTF. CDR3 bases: TGTGCCAGCAGCGAGACAGGGAACTGTGGCTACACCTTC.

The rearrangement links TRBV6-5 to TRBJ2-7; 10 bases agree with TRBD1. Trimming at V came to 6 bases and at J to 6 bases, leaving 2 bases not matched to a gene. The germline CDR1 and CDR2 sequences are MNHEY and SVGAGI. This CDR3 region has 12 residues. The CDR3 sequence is CASRTGGREQYF. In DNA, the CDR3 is TGTGCCAGCAGGACAGGGGGCCGCGAGCAGTACTTC.

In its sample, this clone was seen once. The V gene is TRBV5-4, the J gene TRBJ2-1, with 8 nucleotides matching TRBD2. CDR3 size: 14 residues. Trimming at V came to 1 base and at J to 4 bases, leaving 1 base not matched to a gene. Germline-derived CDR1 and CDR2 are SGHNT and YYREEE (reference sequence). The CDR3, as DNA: TGTGCCAGCAGCTTGCGGGGGGGGTACAATGAGCAGTTCTTC. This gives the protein CASSLRGGYNEQFF. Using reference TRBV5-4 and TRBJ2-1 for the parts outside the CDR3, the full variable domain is ETGVTQSPTHLIKTRGQQVTLRCSSQSGHNTVSWYQQALGQGPQFIFQYYREEENGRGNFPPRFSGLQFPNYSSELNVNALELDDSALYLCASSLRGGYNEQFFGPGTRLTVL.

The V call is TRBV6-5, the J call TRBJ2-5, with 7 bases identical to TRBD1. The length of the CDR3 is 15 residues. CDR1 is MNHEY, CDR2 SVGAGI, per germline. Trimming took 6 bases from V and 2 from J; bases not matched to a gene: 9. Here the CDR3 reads CASRGPGTVQETQYF. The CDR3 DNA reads TGTGCCAGCAGGGGACCCGGGACAGTGCAAGAGACCCAGTACTTC.

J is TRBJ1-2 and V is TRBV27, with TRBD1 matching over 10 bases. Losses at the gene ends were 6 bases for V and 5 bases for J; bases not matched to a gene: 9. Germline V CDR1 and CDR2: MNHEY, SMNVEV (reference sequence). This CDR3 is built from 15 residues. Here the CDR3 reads CASSRQGAGVYGYTF. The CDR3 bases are TGTGCCAGCAGCAGACAGGGGGCTGGGGTGTATGGCTACACCTTC.

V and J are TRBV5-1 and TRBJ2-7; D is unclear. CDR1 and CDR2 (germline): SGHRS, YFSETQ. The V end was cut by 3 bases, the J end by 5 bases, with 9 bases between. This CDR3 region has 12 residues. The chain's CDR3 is CASSSNSHEQYF. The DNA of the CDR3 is TGCGCCAGCAGCTCGAACAGCCACGAGCAGTACTTC.